This is a list of T cell receptor beta chains from one sample in a study of cytomegalovirus exposure and HLA in healthy donors. Produced via immunoSEQ multiplex PCR; TCRdb's table is partial and in-frame only. Counted here are some 150,000 clones, 60% to 85% occurring once; the ten biggest clones make up approximately 3.7%. Sequences were obtained from PBMCs. The receptors originated from a man aged 25-45 years in good health and CMV-seropositive. Each CDR3 is given with its conserved first and last residue. A D gene is named only where the DNA matches it firmly.

J	D	V	length	DNA	CDR3
TRBJ2-3	TRBD2	TRBV10-2	14	TGCGCCAGCAGTGAAAGCGGGGCCACAGATACGCAGTATTTT	CASSESGATDTQYF
TRBJ2-3	.	TRBV4-1	15	TGCGCCAGCAGCCTCCTCGGTCGGGTCACAGATACGCAGTATTTT	CASSLLGRVTDTQYF
TRBJ1-1	TRBD1	TRBV2	14	TGTGCCAGCACTGGAGACAGGGGAGGGACTGAAGCTTTCTTT	CASTGDRGGTEAFF
TRBJ2-5	TRBD2	TRBV7-8	16	TGTGCCAGCAGCTCCGTTCTAGCGGGGGGCGCGGAGACCCAGTACTTC	CASSSVLAGGAETQYF
TRBJ2-5	TRBD2	TRBV15	15	TGTGCCACCAGCAGAGATCCCGCTAGCGGGGAGACCCAGTACTTC	CATSRDPASGETQYF
TRBJ1-1	.	TRBV6-6	14	TGTGCCAGCAGCCGCCCCGGGGAGGTAGCCGAAGCTTTCTTT	CASSRPGEVAEAFF
TRBJ1-6	.	TRBV9	14	TGTGCCAGCAGCGTAATGAGTAGTAATTCACCCCTCCACTTT	CASSVMSSNSPLHF
TRBJ1-1	.	TRBV14	14	TGTGCCAGCAGCCGCCTGACAGGGAACACTGAAGCTTTCTTT	CASSRLTGNTEAFF
TRBJ2-6	.	TRBV28	13	TGTGCCAGCAGTTTCCCGGGGGCCAACGTCCTGACTTTC	CASSFPGANVLTF
TRBJ2-7	TRBD1	TRBV5-1	13	TGCGCCAGCAGCGAAGACAGGGACTACGAGCAGTACTTC	CASSEDRDYEQYF
TRBJ1-6	TRBD1	TRBV5-4	17	TGTGCCAGCAGCCTCCGACAGGGGGCTGGCTATAATTCACCCCTCCACTTT	CASSLRQGAGYNSPLHF
TRBJ2-2	TRBD2	TRBV6-4	16	TGTGCCAGCAGGGCACTCGCGGGGGGTAACACCGGGGAGCTGTTTTTT	CASRALAGGNTGELFF
TRBJ1-5	TRBD1	TRBV4-1	16	TGCGCCAGCAGCCAAGTAAGGACAGGGATCGATCAGCCCCAGCATTTT	CASSQVRTGIDQPQHF
TRBJ2-5	TRBD2	TRBV30	13	TGTGCCTGCCTAGCGGGGGTCCAAGAGACCCAGTACTTC	CACLAGVQETQYF